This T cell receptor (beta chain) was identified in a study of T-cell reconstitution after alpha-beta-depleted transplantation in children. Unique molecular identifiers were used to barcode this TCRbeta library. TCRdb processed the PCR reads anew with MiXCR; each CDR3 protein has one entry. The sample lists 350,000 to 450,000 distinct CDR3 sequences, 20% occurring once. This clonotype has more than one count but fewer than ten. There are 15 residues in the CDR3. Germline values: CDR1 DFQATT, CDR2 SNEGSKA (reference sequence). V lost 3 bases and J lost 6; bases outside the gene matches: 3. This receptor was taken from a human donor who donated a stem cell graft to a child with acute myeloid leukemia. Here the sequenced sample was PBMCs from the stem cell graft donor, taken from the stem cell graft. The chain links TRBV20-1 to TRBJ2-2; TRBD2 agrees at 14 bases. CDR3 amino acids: CSARGTSGSAGELFF. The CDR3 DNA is TGCAGTGCTAGGGGGACTAGCGGGAGCGCCGGGGAGCTGTTTTTT.